The sequence of this T cell receptor (beta chain) was determined in a study of blood T cell repertoires in COVID-19. Original analysis: Scientists estimated how many nucleated cells there were by amplifying reference gene primers. Using immunoSEQ multiplex PCR, the repertoire was profiled, and TCRdb retains in-frame clones only, with some absent. V and J calls and clone size are those listed in that table; D and trimming were worked out from the DNA. This table holds fewer than 400,000 clones, more than 75% found once. Participant age was roughly 18 to 100 years, and participants resided in approximately 25 US areas. Cohort allocation depended upon clinical history that participants reported. Per germline, CDR1 SGHKS and CDR2 YYEKEE (reference sequence). The CDR3 length is 14 residues. V gave up 5 bases and J gave up 2 bases, with 11 bases separating them.

The receptor comes from a woman between 45 and 65 years old who had recovered from COVID-19. Sequencing was done on a sample of PBMCs or T cells enriched from blood (not recorded which). This chain joins TRBV5-5 and TRBJ1-3, with a tentative D call TRBD1 (5 bases). As DNA, the CDR3 is TGTGCCAGCAGGATCCCAGGGACTGGAAACACCATATATTTT. It codes for CASRIPGTGNTIYF.